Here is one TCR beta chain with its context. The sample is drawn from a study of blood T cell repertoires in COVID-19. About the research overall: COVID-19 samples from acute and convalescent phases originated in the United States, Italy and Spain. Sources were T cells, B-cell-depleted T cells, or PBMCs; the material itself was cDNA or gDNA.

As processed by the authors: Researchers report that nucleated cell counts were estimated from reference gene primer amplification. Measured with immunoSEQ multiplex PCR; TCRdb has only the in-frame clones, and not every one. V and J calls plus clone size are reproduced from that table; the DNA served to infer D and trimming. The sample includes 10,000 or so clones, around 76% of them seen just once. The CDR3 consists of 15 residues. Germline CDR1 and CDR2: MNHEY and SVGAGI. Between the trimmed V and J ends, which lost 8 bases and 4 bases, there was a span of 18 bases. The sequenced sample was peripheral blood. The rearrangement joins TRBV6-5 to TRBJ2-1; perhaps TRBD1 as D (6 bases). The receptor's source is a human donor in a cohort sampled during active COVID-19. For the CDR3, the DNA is TGTGCCAGCCGGTATTCGGGACACCCATACAATGAGCAGTTCTTC. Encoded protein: CASRYSGHPYNEQFF.